These 15 T cell receptor beta chains share one sample of origin, sequenced in a study of metastatic and nonmetastatic thyroid tumors. Thyroid surgery was performed in patients who had received no treatment beforehand. TCRdb reprocessed the PCR reads via MiXCR. The repertoire consists of around 46,000 clones, with approximately 20% occurring once and the leading ten covering 3.5% to 4%. Source material: blood. Receptors were obtained from a male donor with papillary thyroid cancer or a benign thyroid nodule (not recorded which). Some clones in this sample may be carry-over from other donors' samples.

This clone was recorded many times. V usage is TRBV20-1 and J usage is TRBJ2-3; D gene uncertain. The CDR3 runs 15 residues. The V and J ends lost 4 bases and 0 bases respectively, with 14 bases between them. Germline values: CDR1 DFQATT, CDR2 SNEGSKA (reference sequence). CDR3 coding DNA: TGCAGTGCTACCGGAGTGGGCGGAAGCACAGATACGCAGTATTTT. Its protein is CSATGVGGSTDTQYF.

Ten or more counts support this clone. A clone one base away is much larger, so this may be a read error. The chain links TRBV4-2 to TRBJ1-2; unclear D gene. The CDR3 runs to 13 residues. Per germline, CDR1 LGHNA and CDR2 YNFKEQ. The V and J ends lost 1 base and 8 bases respectively, with 11 bases between them. The CDR3 region is CASSQGWARGYTF. In DNA form, the CDR3 reads TGTGCCAGCAGCCAAGGCTGGGCCAGGGGCTACACCTTC.

This clone was seen many times. The V and J genes are TRBV27 and TRBJ2-5; tentative D call: TRBD2 (7 bases). This CDR3 spans 14 amino acids. Looked up from germline, CDR1 is MNHEY and CDR2 is SMNVEV (reference sequence). The V gene lost 2 bases and the J gene lost 4 bases, with 11 bases spanning the gap. DNA for the CDR3: TGTGCCAGCAGTTTAGGGAGGGGGGGAGAGACCCAGTACTTC. As protein: CASSLGRGGETQYF.

This clone has at least ten counts. V and J are TRBV7-9 and TRBJ1-5; D unresolved. The CDR3 is 14 residues long. CDR1 is SEHNR, CDR2 FQNEAQ, per germline (reference sequence). V lost 3 bases and J lost 2, with 8 bases in between. The CDR3 DNA follows: TGTGCCAGCAGCTTGGGGAGAGGCAATCAGCCCCAGCATTTT. Translation gives CASSLGRGNQPQHF.

This clone occurred many times. The gene calls are TRBV12-3 or TRBV12-4 and TRBJ2-3; no reliable D call. The V end lost 4 bases, the J end lost 4 bases, and 15 bases lay between the germline ends. The CDR3 length is 15 residues. This chain's CDR3 is CASSSPIQQADTQYF. The CDR3 coding sequence is TGTGCCAGCAGTTCGCCGATACAGCAGGCAGATACGCAGTATTTT.

As to this clone: One end of the junction does not line up with germline, which may come from a read error. The V call is TRBV6-5, the J call TRBJ1-5; no definite D call. Germline V CDR1 and CDR2: MNHEY, SVGAGI. The CDR3 runs 14 residues. CDR3 loop: CASIYSLSNQPQHF. As DNA, the CDR3 is TGTGCCAGCATTTACAGTCTTAGCAATCAGCCCCAGCATTTT.

By share, this clone counts as medium-sized. The CDR3 DNA follows: TGCGCCAGCAGCTTTAGTACTGAGGGCTACACCTTC. This sequence encodes CASSFSTEGYTF. The chain links TRBV5-1 to TRBJ1-2, with unresolved D. The V gene's germline CDR1 is SGHRS and CDR2 YFSETQ. The germline V and J ends were trimmed by 2 bases and 8 bases, with 10 bases remaining between them. CDR3 length equals 12 residues.

This clone was picked up many times. The chain is built from TRBV5-1 and TRBJ2-7, with TRBD2 matching over 9 bases. V shed 4 bases and J 5 bases; nucleotides not matched to a gene: 10. The CDR3 is 15 amino acids. In germline, CDR1 is SGHRS, CDR2 YFSETQ. The CDR3 spells CASSPLGLAPHEQYF. The CDR3, as DNA: TGCGCCAGCAGCCCCTTGGGACTAGCCCCGCACGAGCAGTACTTC.

In its sample, this clone was seen many times. The chain carries TRBV20-1 and TRBJ1-6; D call uncertain. The CDR3 has 15 residues. Trimming shortened V by 1 base and J by 0 bases, and 7 bases separated the two germline ends. The V gene's germline CDR1 is DFQATT and CDR2 SNEGSKA (reference sequence). Here the CDR3 reads CSARGRLSYNSPLHF. The CDR3 nucleotides are TGCAGTGCTAGAGGTCGCCTCTCCTATAATTCACCCCTCCACTTT.

This clone has at least ten counts. This chain connects TRBV5-1 to TRBJ2-3; 11 nucleotides align to TRBD2. The CDR3 is 18 residues long. CDR1 is SGHRS and CDR2 is YFSETQ in the germline V gene. After removal of 4 bases from V and 2 bases from J, the junction contained 12 bases not matched to a gene. CDR3: CASSASLAGGLLTDTQYF. For the CDR3, the DNA is TGCGCCAGCAGCGCTTCTCTAGCGGGAGGACTGCTCACAGATACGCAGTATTTT. Together with reference TRBV5-1 and TRBJ2-3, the CDR3 gives the full variable domain: KAGVTQTPRYLIKTRGQQVTLSCSPISGHRSVSWYQQTPGQGLQFLFEYFSETQRNKGNFPGRFSGRQFSNSRSEMNVSTLELGDSALYLCASSASLAGGLLTDTQYFGPGTRLTVL.

Written as DNA, the CDR3 is TGCAGTGCCGCCGGACTGAGGACTAACTATGGCTACACCTTC. Translation gives CSAAGLRTNYGYTF. The chain employs TRBV20-1 and TRBJ1-2; D remains unclear. Germline CDR1 is DFQATT and CDR2 is SNEGSKA (reference sequence). Trimming removed 6 bases from V and 0 bases from J, with 14 bases in between. This CDR3 has 14 residues.

This clone was found many times. The V and J genes are TRBV7-3 and TRBJ2-3; D is possibly TRBD2 (6 bases). Germline V gene sequence: CDR1 SGHTA, CDR2 FQGTGA. The V gene lost 3 bases and the J gene lost 0 bases, with 10 bases spanning the gap. The CDR3 has 15 residues. The DNA for the CDR3 is TGTGCCAGCAGCTTTGACGGGACTAGCACAGATACGCAGTATTTT. Translated, it gives CASSFDGTSTDTQYF. Full variable domain (rest looked up from reference TRBV7-3 and TRBJ2-3): GAGVSQTPSNKVTEKGKYVELRCDPISGHTALYWYRQSLGQGPEFLIYFQGTGAADDSGLPNDRFFAVRPEGSVSTLKIQRTERGDSAVYLCASSFDGTSTDTQYFGPGTRLTVL.

This clone was seen at least ten times. The chain couples TRBV3-1 to TRBJ2-4, with a tentative D call TRBD2 (7 bases). Between the trimmed V and J ends, which lost 4 bases and 9 bases, there was a span of 22 bases. This CDR3 spans 16 amino acids. From germline, CDR1 is LGHDT and CDR2 YNNKEL (reference sequence). DNA for the CDR3: TGTGCCAGCAGCCCTAACGGGGGGCGCGTAAATAGCATTCAGTACTTC. Translating gives CASSPNGGRVNSIQYF.

This clone came up many times. The rearrangement uses TRBV10-1 and TRBJ1-1, with no clear D. Germline values: CDR1 WNHNN, CDR2 SYGVQD (reference sequence). Between the trimmed V and J ends, which lost 3 bases and 0 bases, there was a span of 5 bases. CDR3 size: 13 residues. Here the CDR3 reads CASSDRLNTEAFF. Here the CDR3 DNA reads TGCGCCAGCAGTGATCGGTTGAACACTGAAGCTTTCTTT.

This clone was detected a few times. The V and J genes are TRBV19 and TRBJ1-4, with TRBD1 identical over 8 bases. V trimming: 3 bases; J trimming: 8 bases; junction bases outside the gene matches: 8. The CDR3 consists of 15 residues. The V gene's germline CDR1 is LNHDA and CDR2 SQIVND (reference sequence). CDR3 region: CASSIAQGAWEKLFF. The DNA of the CDR3 is TGTGCCAGTAGTATCGCTCAGGGGGCTTGGGAAAAACTGTTTTTT.